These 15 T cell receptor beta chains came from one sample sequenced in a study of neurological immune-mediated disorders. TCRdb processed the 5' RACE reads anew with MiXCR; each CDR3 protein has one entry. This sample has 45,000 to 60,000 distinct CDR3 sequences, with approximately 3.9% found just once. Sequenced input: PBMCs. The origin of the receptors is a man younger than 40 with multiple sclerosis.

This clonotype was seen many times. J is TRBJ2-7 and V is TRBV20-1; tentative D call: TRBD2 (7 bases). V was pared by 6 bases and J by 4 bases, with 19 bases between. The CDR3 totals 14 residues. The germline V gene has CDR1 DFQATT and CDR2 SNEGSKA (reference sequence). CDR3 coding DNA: TGCAGTGCCTTACCACGGGGGGCAAGTTACGAGCAGTACTTC. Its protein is CSALPRGASYEQYF.

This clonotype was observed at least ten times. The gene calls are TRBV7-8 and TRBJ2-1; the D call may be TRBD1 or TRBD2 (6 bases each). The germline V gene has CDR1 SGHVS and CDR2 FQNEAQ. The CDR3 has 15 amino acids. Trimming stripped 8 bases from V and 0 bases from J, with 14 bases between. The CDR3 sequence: CASRRGRSSYNEQFF. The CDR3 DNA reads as TGTGCCAGCCGCCGGGGGCGAAGCTCCTACAATGAGCAGTTCTTC.

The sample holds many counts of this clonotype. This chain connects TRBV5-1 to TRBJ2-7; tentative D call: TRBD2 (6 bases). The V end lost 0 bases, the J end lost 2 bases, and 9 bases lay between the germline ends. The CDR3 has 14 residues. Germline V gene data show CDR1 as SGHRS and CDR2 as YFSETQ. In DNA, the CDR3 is TGCGCCAGCAGCTTGGGAGGAGGGCCCTACGAGCAGTACTTC. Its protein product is CASSLGGGPYEQYF.

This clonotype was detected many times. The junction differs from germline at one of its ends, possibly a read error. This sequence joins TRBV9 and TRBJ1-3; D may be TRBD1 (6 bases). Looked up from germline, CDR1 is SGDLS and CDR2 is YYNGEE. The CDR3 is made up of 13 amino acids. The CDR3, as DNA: TGTGCCACCAGCAGGGGATACGGAAACACCATATATTTT. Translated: CATSRGYGNTIYF. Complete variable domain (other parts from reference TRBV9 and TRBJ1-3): DSGVTQTPKHLITATGQRVTLRCSPRSGDLSVYWYQQSLDQGLQFLIQYYNGEERAKGNILERFSAQQFPDLHSELNLSSLELGDSALYFCATSRGYGNTIYFGEGSWLTVV.

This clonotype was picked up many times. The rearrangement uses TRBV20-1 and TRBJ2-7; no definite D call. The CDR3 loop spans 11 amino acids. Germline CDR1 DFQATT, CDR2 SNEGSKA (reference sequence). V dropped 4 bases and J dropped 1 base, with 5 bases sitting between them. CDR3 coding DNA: TGCAGTGCTATCCAGTCCTACGAGCAGTACTTC. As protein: CSAIQSYEQYF.

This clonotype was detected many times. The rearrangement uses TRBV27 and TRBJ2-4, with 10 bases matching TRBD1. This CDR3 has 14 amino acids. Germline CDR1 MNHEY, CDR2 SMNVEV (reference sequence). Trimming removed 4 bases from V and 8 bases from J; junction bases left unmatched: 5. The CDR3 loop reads CASSSQDRGDIQYF. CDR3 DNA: TGTGCCAGCAGTTCCCAGGACAGGGGGGACATTCAGTACTTC.

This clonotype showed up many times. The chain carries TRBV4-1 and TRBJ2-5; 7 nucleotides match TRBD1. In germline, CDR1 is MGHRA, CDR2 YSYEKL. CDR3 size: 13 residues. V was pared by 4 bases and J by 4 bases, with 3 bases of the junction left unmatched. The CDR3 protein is CASSRGTVETQYF. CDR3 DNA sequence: TGCGCCAGCAGCCGTGGGACAGTAGAGACCCAGTACTTC.

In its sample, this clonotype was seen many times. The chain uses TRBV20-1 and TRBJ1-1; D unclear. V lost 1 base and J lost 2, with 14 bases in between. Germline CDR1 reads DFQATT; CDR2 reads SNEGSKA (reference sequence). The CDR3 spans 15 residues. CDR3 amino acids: CSARGPGSTNTEAFF. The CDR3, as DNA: TGCAGTGCTAGAGGTCCCGGTTCCACCAACACTGAAGCTTTCTTT.

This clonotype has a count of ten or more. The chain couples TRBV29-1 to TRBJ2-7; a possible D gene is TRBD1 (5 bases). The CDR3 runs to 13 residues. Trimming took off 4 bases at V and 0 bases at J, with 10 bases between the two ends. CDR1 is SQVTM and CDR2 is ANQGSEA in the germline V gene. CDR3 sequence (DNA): TGCAGCGTTGTAGGGGTCCACTCCTACGAGCAGTACTTC. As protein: CSVVGVHSYEQYF.

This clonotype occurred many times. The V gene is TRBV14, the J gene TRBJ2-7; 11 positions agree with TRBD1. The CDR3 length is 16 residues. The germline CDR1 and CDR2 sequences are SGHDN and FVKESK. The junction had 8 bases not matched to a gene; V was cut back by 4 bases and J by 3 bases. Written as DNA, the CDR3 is TGTGCCAGCAGCCTTCGGACAGGGGGCAGATACTACGAGCAGTACTTC. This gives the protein CASSLRTGGRYYEQYF.

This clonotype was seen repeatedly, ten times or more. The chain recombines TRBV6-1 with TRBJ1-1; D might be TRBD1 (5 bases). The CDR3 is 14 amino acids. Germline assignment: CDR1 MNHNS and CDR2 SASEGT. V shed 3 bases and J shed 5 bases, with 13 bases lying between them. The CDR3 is CASSDQGGGTEAFF. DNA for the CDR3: TGTGCCAGCAGTGACCAGGGAGGAGGGACTGAAGCTTTCTTT.

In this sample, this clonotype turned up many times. Written as DNA, the CDR3 is TGCAGCGGGGGATCGGCGGGGAATGAAAAACTGTTTTTT. Its translation: CSGGSAGNEKLFF. The chain employs TRBV29-1 and TRBJ1-4; D is undetermined. CDR3 length: 13 residues. Germline V CDR1 and CDR2: SQVTM, ANQGSEA. V lost 7 bases and J lost 5, with 14 bases in between.

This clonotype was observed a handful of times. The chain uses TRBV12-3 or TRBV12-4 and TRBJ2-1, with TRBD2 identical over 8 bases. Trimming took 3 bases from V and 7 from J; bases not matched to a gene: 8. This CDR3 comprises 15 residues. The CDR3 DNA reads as TGTGCCAGCAGTTTTTCGGGGGGGTCTGGGAATGAGCAGTTCTTC. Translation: CASSFSGGSGNEQFF.

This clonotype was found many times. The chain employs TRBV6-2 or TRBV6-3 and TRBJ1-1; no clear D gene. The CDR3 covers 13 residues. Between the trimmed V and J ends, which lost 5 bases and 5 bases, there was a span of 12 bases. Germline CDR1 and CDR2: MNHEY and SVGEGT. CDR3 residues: CASSSGRLTEAFF. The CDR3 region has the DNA TGTGCCAGCAGTAGCGGGAGATTGACTGAAGCTTTCTTT.

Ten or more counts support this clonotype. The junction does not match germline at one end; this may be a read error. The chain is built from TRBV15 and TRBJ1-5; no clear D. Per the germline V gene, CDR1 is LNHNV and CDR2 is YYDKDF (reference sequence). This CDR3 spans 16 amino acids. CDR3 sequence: CATSRSPDASNQPQNF. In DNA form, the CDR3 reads TGTGCCACCAGCAGATCCCCTGACGCAAGCAATCAGCCCCAGAATTTT.